The clone carrying this T cell receptor beta chain came up once. This entry is derived from a study of blood T cell repertoires in COVID-19. The CDR3 totals 12 residues. Trimming removed 8 bases from V and 10 bases from J; junction bases left unmatched: 3. Germline CDR1 is MDHEN and CDR2 is SYDVKM. Some clones are missing from TCRdb's copy, which holds only in-frame ones; the method was immunoSEQ multiplex PCR. Among 180,000 or so clones listed, 70% to 90% were seen once. Material for sequencing was peripheral blood. This sequence joins TRBV28 and TRBJ2-3; the match to TRBD2 covers 13 bases. This clonotype was obtained from a woman in her thirties with acute or convalescent COVID-19. Here the CDR3 reads CASRTSGRSQYF. The CDR3 nucleotides read TGTGCCAGCCGGACTAGCGGGAGATCGCAGTATTTT.